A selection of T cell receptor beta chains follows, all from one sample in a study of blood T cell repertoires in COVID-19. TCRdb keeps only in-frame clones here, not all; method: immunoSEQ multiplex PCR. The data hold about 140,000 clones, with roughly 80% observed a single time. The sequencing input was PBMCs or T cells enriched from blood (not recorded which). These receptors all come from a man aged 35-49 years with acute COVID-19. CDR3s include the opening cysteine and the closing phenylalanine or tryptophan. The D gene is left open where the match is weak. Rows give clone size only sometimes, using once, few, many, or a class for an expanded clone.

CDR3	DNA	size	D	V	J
CASSLGLNDEQYF	TGTGCCAGCAGCTTAGGTTTAAATGACGAGCAGTACTTC	NA	NA	TRBV13	TRBJ2-7
CASRYTNRVRAEAFF	TGTGCCAGCAGGTACACTAACAGGGTTCGAGCTGAAGCTTTCTTT	NA	NA	TRBV28	TRBJ1-1
CASSIRTMANSPLHF	TGTGCCAGCAGTATCCGGACAATGGCTAATTCACCCCTCCACTTT	few	NA	TRBV27	TRBJ1-6
CASSQLGVNEQFF	TGCGCCAGCAGCCAGCTAGGTGTGAATGAGCAGTTCTTC	NA	NA	TRBV4-3	TRBJ2-1
CASSTSGTSGAGDQYF	TGTGCCAGCAGCACCTCCGGGACTAGCGGGGCGGGGGACCAGTACTTC	NA	TRBD2	TRBV7-2	TRBJ2-5
CASSQGGGNEQYF	TGCGCCAGCAGCCAAGGGGGAGGCAACGAGCAGTACTTC	NA	NA	TRBV4-3	TRBJ2-7
CASSRTGSGLPYEQYF	TGTGCCAGCTCACGAACCGGGTCCGGTTTACCCTACGAGCAGTACTTC	once	NA	TRBV18	TRBJ2-7
CASSGRTGDVEQFF	TGCGCCAGCAGCGGGAGGACAGGGGACGTTGAGCAGTTCTTC	NA	TRBD1	TRBV5-1	TRBJ2-1
CASTLGESNTEAFF	TGTGCCAGCACCCTTGGAGAGTCGAACACTGAAGCTTTCTTT	NA	NA	TRBV7-9	TRBJ1-1
CASSEPGQNF	TGTGCCAGCAGTGAACCGGGACAGAATTTT	NA	TRBD1	TRBV2	TRBJ1-3
CASSLTGTTNEKLFF	TGTGCCAGCAGCCTAACAGGGACAACTAATGAAAAACTGTTTTTT	NA	NA	TRBV6-2/TRBV6-3	TRBJ1-4
CASRGAYNEQFF	TGTGCCAGCAGGGGCGCCTACAATGAGCAGTTCTTC	NA	NA	TRBV28	TRBJ2-1
CASSRVASGQETQYF	TGTGCCAGCAGCCGGGTGGCTAGCGGACAAGAGACCCAGTACTTC	NA	TRBD2	TRBV7-2	TRBJ2-5
CASTSGQGTDTQYF	TGTGCCAGCACATCGGGACAGGGAACAGATACGCAGTATTTT	NA	TRBD1	TRBV6-5	TRBJ2-3
CASSLGGTRGYNEQFF	TGTGCCAGTAGTTTAGGGGGGACTAGGGGTTACAATGAGCAGTTCTTC	NA	TRBD2	TRBV19	TRBJ2-1
CASNLGAGHYEQYF	TGTGCCAGCAACCTAGGGGCGGGGCACTACGAGCAGTACTTC	once	NA	TRBV6-5	TRBJ2-7
CASSSGIAGELFF	TGTGCCAGCAGCTCCGGGATCGCCGGGGAGCTGTTTTTT	NA	NA	TRBV11-3	TRBJ2-2
CASSPAGSNTEAFF	TGTGCCAGCTCACCGGCAGGGTCGAACACTGAAGCTTTCTTT	few	NA	TRBV18	TRBJ1-1
CASSLTAYNEKLFF	TGTGCCAGCAGCTTGACAGCATATAATGAAAAACTGTTTTTT	NA	NA	TRBV7-9	TRBJ1-4
CATTPEGTEAFF	TGTGCCACCACCCCCGAGGGCACTGAAGCTTTCTTT	NA	NA	TRBV5-6	TRBJ1-1
CASSFRVGAYEQYF	TGTGCCAGCAGTTTCCGCGTCGGAGCCTACGAGCAGTACTTC	NA	NA	TRBV28	TRBJ2-7
CASSPIGAGNTIYF	TGTGCCAGCTCACCAATAGGGGCCGGAAACACCATATATTTT	NA	NA	TRBV18	TRBJ1-3
CAWSLTGYQPQHF	TGTGCCTGGAGCCTAACAGGGTATCAGCCCCAGCATTTT	NA	NA	TRBV30	TRBJ1-5
CAWSVPGRGATEAFF	TGTGCCTGGAGTGTACCGGGGAGAGGTGCCACTGAAGCTTTCTTT	few	NA	TRBV30	TRBJ1-1
CASSLRRAYNEQFF	TGTGCCAGCAGCCTCCGGCGGGCTTACAATGAGCAGTTCTTC	NA	NA	TRBV6-2/TRBV6-3	TRBJ2-1
CASSQARGLAGGVEQFF	TGCGCCAGCAGCCAAGCCCGGGGACTAGCGGGAGGGGTTGAGCAGTTCTTC	NA	TRBD2	TRBV4-1	TRBJ2-1
CASSLYGTGRNTEAFF	TGTGCCAGCAGTTTATACGGGACCGGGAGAAACACTGAAGCTTTCTTT	NA	NA	TRBV28	TRBJ1-1
CAERQAINEKLFF	TGTGCTGAACGACAGGCGATTAATGAAAAACTGTTTTTT	NA	NA	TRBV30	TRBJ1-4
CASSEFPGQGTYEQYF	TGTGCCAGCAGTGAATTTCCGGGACAGGGGACCTACGAGCAGTACTTC	NA	TRBD1	TRBV2	TRBJ2-7
CASSLGQGNGYTF	TGTGCCAGCTCTCTGGGACAGGGTAATGGCTACACCTTC	NA	TRBD1	TRBV18	TRBJ1-2
CASSYSRGLNQPQHF	TGTGCCAGCAGTTACTCCAGGGGGCTCAATCAGCCCCAGCATTTT	NA	TRBD1	TRBV6-5	TRBJ1-5
CSVQETSYEQYF	TGCAGCGTTCAGGAAACCTCCTACGAGCAGTACTTC	NA	NA	TRBV29-1	TRBJ2-7
CAWSQGNNNYGYTF	TGTGCCTGGAGTCAGGGGAACAATAACTATGGCTACACCTTC	NA	NA	TRBV30	TRBJ1-2
CASSRSGLNRNSPLHF	TGCGCCAGCAGCCGCTCAGGACTTAACCGCAATTCACCCCTCCACTTT	once	NA	TRBV4-3	TRBJ1-6
CAAKDTSSYNSPLHF	TGTGCCGCCAAGGACACGAGCTCCTATAATTCACCCCTCCACTTT	NA	NA	TRBV15	TRBJ1-6
CASSQDLAGGPGEQYF	TGCGCCAGCAGCCAAGATCTAGCGGGAGGGCCCGGCGAGCAGTACTTC	few	TRBD2	TRBV4-1	TRBJ2-7
CASSLDLGLAGVPWADTQYF	TGTGCCAGCAGCTTAGATCTTGGGCTAGCGGGAGTTCCATGGGCAGATACGCAGTATTTT	NA	TRBD2	TRBV11-2	TRBJ2-3
CASSPGLAGVSSYNEQFF	TGCGCCAGCAGCCCGGGACTAGCGGGGGTTAGCTCCTACAATGAGCAGTTCTTC	NA	TRBD2	TRBV4-3	TRBJ2-1
CASSLSGSTDTQYF	TGTGCCAGCAGTTTGAGCGGGAGCACAGATACGCAGTATTTT	NA	NA	TRBV28	TRBJ2-3
CASSISPDSINTGELFF	TGTGCCAGTAGTATATCCCCGGACAGTATCAACACCGGGGAGCTGTTTTTT	NA	NA	TRBV19	TRBJ2-2
CASSQAHGQGLLYEQYF	TGTGCCAGCAGCCAAGCCCACGGACAGGGGCTCCTTTACGAGCAGTACTTC	NA	TRBD1	TRBV4-2	TRBJ2-7
CASILSGGRVTDTQYF	TGTGCCAGCATCCTTTCCGGCGGGAGGGTAACAGATACGCAGTATTTT	NA	TRBD2	TRBV6-6	TRBJ2-3
CASGRDFNSPLHF	TGTGCCAGCGGCAGGGATTTCAATTCACCCCTCCACTTT	few	NA	TRBV5-6	TRBJ1-6
CASSVTPRQGDTGELFF	TGTGCCAGCAGCGTAACCCCCCGGCAGGGTGACACCGGGGAGCTGTTTTTT	few	NA	TRBV9	TRBJ2-2
CASSRDTSGGIVQYF	TGTGCCAGCAGCCGTGATACTAGCGGGGGAATAGTACAGTACTTC	NA	TRBD2	TRBV7-2	TRBJ2-7
CASSLLGGSNQPQHF	TGTGCCAGCAGTTTGCTCGGGGGGAGCAATCAGCCCCAGCATTTT	NA	NA	TRBV28	TRBJ1-5
CAIRGAGDTDTQYF	TGTGCCATCCGGGGGGCAGGGGACACAGATACGCAGTATTTT	NA	NA	TRBV10-3	TRBJ2-3
CASTTHPNYGYTF	TGTGCCAGCACCACACACCCTAACTATGGCTACACCTTC	NA	NA	TRBV6-5	TRBJ1-2
CASSSGLVLEQYF	TGCGCCAGCAGCTCAGGACTAGTTTTGGAGCAGTACTTC	NA	TRBD2	TRBV5-1	TRBJ2-7
CSAGQGLGYTF	TGCAGTGCCGGACAGGGCCTAGGCTACACCTTC	NA	TRBD1	TRBV20-1	TRBJ1-2
CASNQASETKETQYF	TGTGCCAGTAATCAGGCTAGCGAGACAAAAGAGACCCAGTACTTC	NA	NA	TRBV19	TRBJ2-5
CASSFTVSSYEQYF	TGTGCCAGCAGCTTTACTGTGAGCTCCTACGAGCAGTACTTC	few	NA	TRBV7-2	TRBJ2-7
CASSDDRWGQPQHF	TGTGCCAGCAGTGACGACAGGTGGGGTCAGCCCCAGCATTTT	NA	NA	TRBV6-1	TRBJ1-5
CASSLGGGANYGYTF	TGTGCCAGCAGCTTAGGGGGAGGCGCTAACTATGGCTACACCTTC	NA	NA	TRBV7-2	TRBJ1-2
CASSYLGARGYGYTF	TGTGCCAGCAGTTACCTTGGAGCGCGTGGATATGGCTACACCTTC	NA	NA	TRBV6-6	TRBJ1-2
CSALGDRGNEQFF	TGCAGCGCCCTCGGGGACAGGGGTAATGAGCAGTTCTTC	NA	TRBD1	TRBV29-1	TRBJ2-1
CASNLGSGAFF	TGTGCCAGCAACCTCGGCAGCGGAGCTTTCTTT	NA	NA	TRBV2	TRBJ1-1
CASSFDQGGRSDEQFF	TGCGCCAGCAGCTTTGATCAGGGTGGTAGAAGTGATGAGCAGTTCTTC	NA	NA	TRBV5-1	TRBJ2-1
CSAYRVGTQYF	TGCAGTGCTTACAGGGTTGGGACCCAGTACTTC	NA	NA	TRBV20-1	TRBJ2-5